The 13 T cell receptor beta chains given below trace back to one sample, sequenced in a study of OX40 agonist ivuxolimab in advanced cancers. The repertoire was sequenced with immunoSEQ multiplex PCR; TCRdb's copy has only in-frame clones and lacks some. The sample consists of 60,000 or so clones, 94% of them appearing once. Sequenced here: CD4+ or CD8+ T cells sorted from blood, sampled in a trial of the OX40 agonist ivuxolimab. Every receptor here comes from an adult with an advanced solid tumor such as melanoma, head and neck, liver or kidney cancer.

The sample holds one count of this clone. The V call is TRBV11-3, the J call TRBJ2-3, with a tentative D call TRBD1 (7 bases). The CDR3 loop spans 16 amino acids. Germline CDR1 reads SGHNT; CDR2 reads YENEEA. The V end lost 2 bases, the J end lost 4 bases, and 16 bases lay between the germline ends. For the CDR3, the DNA is TGTGCCAGCAGCTTAAGCTGGACAGGAGGGGCAGATACGCAGTATTTT. Residues: CASSLSWTGGADTQYF.

The chain uses TRBV13 and TRBJ2-2; 15 nucleotides align to TRBD2. J was trimmed by 4 bases and V by 3 bases; bases with no gene match: 6. The length of the CDR3 is 18 residues. Germline V lookup: CDR1 PRHDT, CDR2 FYEKMQ (reference sequence). Here the CDR3 DNA reads TGTGCCAGCAGCTTCGGACTAGCGGGAGGGCCGGGCACCGGGGAGCTGTTTTTT. Its protein product is CASSFGLAGGPGTGELFF.

This clone was detected once. The gene calls are TRBV6-5 and TRBJ1-2, with 7 bases lining up with TRBD1. The CDR3 covers 15 residues. Germline V gene data show CDR1 as MNHEY and CDR2 as SVGAGI. The V gene end was trimmed by 8 bases and the J gene end by 0 bases; junction bases not matched to a gene: 9. The CDR3 spells CASGPGTATNYGYTF. Here the CDR3 DNA reads TGTGCCAGCGGACCGGGGACAGCAACTAACTATGGCTACACCTTC.

V is TRBV11-2 and J is TRBJ2-3, with a tentative D call TRBD2 (7 bases). V lost 3 bases and J 4 bases, leaving 14 bases between the germline ends. The CDR3 has 15 residues. CDR1 and CDR2 from the germline V gene are SGHAT and FQNNGV. This CDR3 is CASSFLGGLADTQYF. CDR3 in DNA: TGTGCCAGCAGCTTCCTGGGGGGGCTGGCAGATACGCAGTATTTT.

In DNA form, the CDR3 reads TGTGCCAGCAGGGGACAGGGCATACCCTACGAGCAGTACTTC. Translated, it gives CASRGQGIPYEQYF. The J gene is TRBJ2-7, the V gene TRBV28; TRBD1 matches at 9 bases. Trimming removed 6 bases from V and 2 bases from J; junction bases left unmatched: 5. From germline, CDR1 is MDHEN and CDR2 SYDVKM. This CDR3 comprises 14 residues.

This sequence joins TRBV4-1 and TRBJ2-3; D is undetermined. The CDR3 length is 17 residues. V was shortened by 0 bases and J by 1 base, with 14 bases between the two germline ends. Germline V lookup: CDR1 MGHRA, CDR2 YSYEKL. The CDR3 DNA reads as TGCGCCAGCAGCCAAGAGGGATTGGGAAAGGGCACAGATACGCAGTATTTT. Amino acids: CASSQEGLGKGTDTQYF.

CDR3 nucleotide sequence: TGCAGCGTTGAAGATGGGCAAGTGTGGGGAAGCGAGCAGTACTTC. Its translation: CSVEDGQVWGSEQYF. This rearrangement joins TRBV29-1 to TRBJ2-7; D uncertain. V was pared by 0 bases and J by 6 bases, with 18 bases between. The CDR3 runs to 15 residues. Germline CDR1 reads SQVTM; CDR2 reads ANQGSEA.

This clone is a singleton in its sample. The chain joins TRBV9 to TRBJ2-7; TRBD2 might be the D (5 bases). The germline CDR1 and CDR2 sequences are SGDLS and YYNGEE. The V end lost 1 base, the J end lost 0 bases, and 17 bases lay between the germline ends. This CDR3 is built from 17 residues. As DNA, the CDR3 is TGTGCCAGCAGCGTAATGGCTAAAGCGGCAAGCTCCTACGAGCAGTACTTC. Amino acid sequence: CASSVMAKAASSYEQYF.

This clone was recorded only once. This rearrangement joins TRBV28 to TRBJ2-1; tentatively, D is TRBD2 (6 bases). CDR3 size: 14 residues. Germline assignment: CDR1 MDHEN and CDR2 SYDVKM. V shed 7 bases and J shed 9 bases, with 19 bases lying between them. The CDR3 is CASIGTGEDGEQFF. The CDR3 DNA reads as TGTGCCAGCATTGGAACGGGAGAAGACGGTGAGCAGTTCTTC.

This clone came up once. The chain employs TRBV28 and TRBJ1-5, with 7 positions matching TRBD1. Germline trimming cut 5 bases from V and 0 bases from J; bases unmatched to any gene: 4. CDR1 is MDHEN, CDR2 SYDVKM, per germline. This CDR3 has 15 amino acids. The CDR3, as DNA: TGTGCCAGCAGTAGCGGGACAGCTAGCAATCAGCCCCAGCATTTT. It codes for CASSSGTASNQPQHF. Full variable domain (missing parts from reference TRBV28 and TRBJ1-5): DVKVTQSSRYLVKRTGEKVFLECVQDMDHENMFWYRQDPGLGLRLIYFSYDVKMKEKGDIPEGYSVSREKKERFSLILESASTNQTSMYLCASSSGTASNQPQHFGDGTRLSIL.

The chain employs TRBV16 and TRBJ2-6; 8 bases are shared with TRBD1. The J segment lost 0 bases and the V segment lost 4 bases, leaving 2 bases of the junction unmatched. CDR3 length equals 16 residues. CDR1 and CDR2 from the germline V gene are KGHSY and FQNENV. The CDR3 DNA sequence: TGTGCCAGCAGCCCAGACAGGGGCTCTGGGGCCAACGTCCTGACTTTC. This encodes CASSPDRGSGANVLTF.

The chain's CDR3 is CASSLGAGMRQPQHF. In DNA form, the CDR3 reads TGTGCCAGCAGCTTGGGGGCAGGGATGAGGCAGCCCCAGCATTTT. V usage is TRBV5-6 and J usage is TRBJ1-5, with a tentative D call TRBD1 (5 bases). Germline V CDR1 and CDR2: SGHDT, YYEEEE. Trimming took 0 bases from V and 7 from J, leaving 14 bases between them. CDR3 length: 15 residues.

The V call is TRBV2, the J call TRBJ2-7; 13 bases fit TRBD2. In germline, CDR1 is SNHLY, CDR2 FYNNEI. CDR3 length: 13 residues. The V gene end was trimmed by 10 bases and the J gene end by 5 bases; junction bases not matched to a gene: 5. The CDR3 reads CATAGLAGNEQYF. In DNA, the CDR3 is TGTGCCACCGCGGGACTAGCGGGAAACGAGCAGTACTTC.